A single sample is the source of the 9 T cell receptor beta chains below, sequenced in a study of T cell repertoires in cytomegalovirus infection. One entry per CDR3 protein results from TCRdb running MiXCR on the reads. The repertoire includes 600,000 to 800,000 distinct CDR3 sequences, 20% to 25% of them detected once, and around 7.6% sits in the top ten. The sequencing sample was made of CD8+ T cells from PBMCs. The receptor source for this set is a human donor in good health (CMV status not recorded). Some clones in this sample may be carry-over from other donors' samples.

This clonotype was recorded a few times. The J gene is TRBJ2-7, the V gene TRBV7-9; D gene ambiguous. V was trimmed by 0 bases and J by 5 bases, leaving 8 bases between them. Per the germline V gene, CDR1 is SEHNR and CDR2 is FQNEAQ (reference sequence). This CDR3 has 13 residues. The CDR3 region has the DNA TGTGCCAGCAGCTTAGCGAGTTCCCACGAGCAGTACTTC. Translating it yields CASSLASSHEQYF.

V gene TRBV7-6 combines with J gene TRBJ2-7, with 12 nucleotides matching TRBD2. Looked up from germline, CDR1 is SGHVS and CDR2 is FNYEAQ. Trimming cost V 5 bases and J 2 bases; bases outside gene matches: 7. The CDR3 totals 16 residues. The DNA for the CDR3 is TGTGCCAGCAGCCCTCGGACTAGCGGGGACCCCTACGAGCAGTACTTC. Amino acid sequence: CASSPRTSGDPYEQYF.

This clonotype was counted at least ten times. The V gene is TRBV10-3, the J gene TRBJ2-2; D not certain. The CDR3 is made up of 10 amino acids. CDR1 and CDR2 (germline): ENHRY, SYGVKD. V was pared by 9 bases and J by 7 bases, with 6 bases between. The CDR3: CAIGVGELFF. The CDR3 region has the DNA TGTGCCATTGGGGTCGGGGAGCTGTTTTTT.

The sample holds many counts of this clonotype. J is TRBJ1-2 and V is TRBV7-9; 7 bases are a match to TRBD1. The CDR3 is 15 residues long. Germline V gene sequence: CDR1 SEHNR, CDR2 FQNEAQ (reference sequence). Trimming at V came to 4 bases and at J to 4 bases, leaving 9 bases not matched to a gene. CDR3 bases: TGTGCCAGCAGCTCGACAGGGATGGGATTCTATGGCTACACCTTC. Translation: CASSSTGMGFYGYTF.

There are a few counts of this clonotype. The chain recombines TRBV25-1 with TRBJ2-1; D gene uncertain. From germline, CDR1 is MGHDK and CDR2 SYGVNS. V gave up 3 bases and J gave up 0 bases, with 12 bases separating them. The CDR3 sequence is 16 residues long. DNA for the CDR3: TGTGCCAGCAGTGATAGTGGGCGAAGCTCCTACAATGAGCAGTTCTTC. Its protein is CASSDSGRSSYNEQFF.

For the CDR3, the DNA is TGTGCCAGCAGCCAGGGCCAGAACAATGAGCAGTTCTTC. Its translation: CASSQGQNNEQFF. The chain couples TRBV3-1 to TRBJ2-1; no reliable D call. The CDR3 is made up of 13 amino acids. The germline CDR1 and CDR2 sequences are LGHDT and YNNKEL (reference sequence). The V end was cut by 3 bases, the J end by 5 bases, with 8 bases between.

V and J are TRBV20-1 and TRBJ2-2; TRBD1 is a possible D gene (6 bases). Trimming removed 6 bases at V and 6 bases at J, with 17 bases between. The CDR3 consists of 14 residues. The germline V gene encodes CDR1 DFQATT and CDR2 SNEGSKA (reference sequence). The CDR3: CSARDMKGAGELFF. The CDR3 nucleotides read TGCAGTGCAAGGGACATGAAGGGCGCCGGGGAGCTGTTTTTT.

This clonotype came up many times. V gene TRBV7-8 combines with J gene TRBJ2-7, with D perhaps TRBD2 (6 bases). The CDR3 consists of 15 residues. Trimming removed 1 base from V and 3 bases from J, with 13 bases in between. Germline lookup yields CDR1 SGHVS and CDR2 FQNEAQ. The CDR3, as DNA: TGTGCCAGCAGCTTAGATACGGGGAGGATCTACGAGCAGTACGTC. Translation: CASSLDTGRIYEQYV.

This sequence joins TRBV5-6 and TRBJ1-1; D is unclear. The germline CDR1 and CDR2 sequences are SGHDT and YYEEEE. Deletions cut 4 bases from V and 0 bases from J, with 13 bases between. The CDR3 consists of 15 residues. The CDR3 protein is CASSLVPSVNTEAFF. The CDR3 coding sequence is TGTGCCAGCAGCCTGGTTCCGTCTGTGAACACTGAAGCTTTCTTT.